This entry concerns a single TCR beta chain. Its antigen is not known. The source of the sample is a study of shared clonotypes between healthy human individuals. As for the study in general: Donors had three CD4 naive, three CD4 memory, two CD8 naive and one CD8 memory plate apiece. Overall study findings and caveats: The diversity represented, both genetic and in exposure history, was limited by few donors. Naive CD4 clonotype sharing across a few donors was about 5%. Relative to clonotypes present in all four donors, those not shared had lower generation probabilities.

The protocol was immunoSEQ multiplex PCR, while the TCRdb copy is restricted to in-frame clones and leaves out a portion. The sample records more than 2,000,000 clones, approximately 95% being singletons. The V segment lost 1 base and the J segment 2 bases; nucleotides outside the gene matches: 9. In germline, CDR1 is SGHRS, CDR2 YFSETQ. CDR3 length: 17 residues. Sequencing was performed on naive CD4+ T cells from PBMCs. The sample's subset: CD45RA+ positively selected. The TCR was taken from a man between 18 and 29 years old in good health. Some clones in this sample may be carry-over from other donors' samples. The rearrangement joins TRBV5-1 to TRBJ1-2; TRBD1 agrees at 9 bases. The CDR3 is CASSLWTGEGSNYGYTF. CDR3 nucleotides: TGCGCCAGCAGCTTGTGGACAGGGGAGGGGTCCAACTATGGCTACACCTTC.